This entry describes one T cell receptor (beta chain). This receptor's antigen is unknown. Base qualities are not at hand, and no much larger clone is one base apart. This record comes from a study of Tregs in tolerant kidney transplant recipients (dated by TCRdb to about 2019). For the study in its entirety: For bulk CFSE mixed lymphocyte reactions, CFSE-labeled recipient PBMCs were cocultured for approximately six days with irradiated donor PBMCs and were then stained for CD3/CD4/CD8 and FACS-sorted. TCRbeta repertoire sequencing was used in a few healthy controls to compare several ways of expanding Tregs specific for an allogeneic donor. TCRbeta sequencing was used in the study to identify donor-specific regulatory T cells before combined kidney and bone marrow transplantation, and the identified cells were then tracked after transplant. Broader findings and caveats from the paper: The most biologically relevant and donor-specific TCRbeta repertoire appeared to be identified by expanding Tregs with activated donor B cells. Biological reproducibility was not directly addressed, though technical replication error appeared minimal. Because only a small number of patients were included, the study had limitations, and the results will need to be validated in larger populations as well as under other immunosuppression protocols.

Blood from healthy controls was obtained either from healthy volunteers or as purchased buffy coats. Healthy control blood was processed to PBMCs by Ficoll density gradient and cryopreserved, and patient PBMCs were collected before and after transplant. For TCRbeta CDR3 sequencing, genomic DNA from the sorted cells was extracted using the QIAGEN DNeasy Blood and Tissue Kit. High-throughput TCRbeta CDR3 sequencing, which included PCR amplification with bias correction and internal controls, was done commercially through immunoSEQ. The authors processed their data as follows. A unique productive TCRbeta sequence was defined by the CDR3 nucleotide sequence when primers matched, and otherwise by the CDR3 amino acid sequence together with the Vbeta and Jbeta genes. Donor-reactive sequences were defined as at least 5-fold expanded in CFSE-low cells versus unstimulated cells, with frequency of at least 0.01% in CFSE-low cells. Repertoire divergence was quantified by Jensen-Shannon divergence calculated from the top 100 TCRbeta sequences ranked by frequency. For samples with multiple sequencing runs, sorting error was corrected separately for each run before the runs were pooled. TCRdb limited this immuneACCESS table to in-frame rearrangements with V and J called. A share of clones is missing; checked studies link under half to unresolved V genes, and the rest is unexplained. V, J and clone size reflect that table, while D and trimming were determined from the DNA. The sample contains around 1,800 clones, about two thirds of them found a single time. The top ten clonotypes cover roughly 4.3% of the sample.

V is cut by 0 bases and J by 5 bases, and the space between the germline ends is 10 bases. Inclusive of the bounding cysteine and phenylalanine, the CDR3 is 14 residues long. Only CDR3 DNA is held: 42 bases, read in frame from base 1. CDR1 and CDR2 are drawn from the germline V gene: MRHNA, SNTAGT. The receptor's source is a human donor in good health. The rearrangement combines TRBV6-4 with TRBJ1-2; there is no confident call for the D gene. Sequencing was carried out using CD8+ T cells from blood cultured with allogeneic cells. The CDR3: CASSDSAHGYGYTF. Here is the DNA: TGTGCCAGCAGTGACTCGGCGCATGGGTATGGCTACACCTTC.